This is a list of T cell receptor beta chains from one sample in a study of cytotoxic CD8 clonotypes in ibrutinib-treated CLL. TCRdb's table, derived via immunoSEQ multiplex PCR, lists solely in-frame clones and lacks some. The profile shows about 130,000 clones, roughly three quarters of them singletons. Specimen: PBMCs, collected after 24 months of ibrutinib treatment. The source is a human donor with chronic lymphocytic leukemia. Each CDR3 is given with its conserved first and last residue. Each record gives: D gene, J gene, V gene, clone size, CDR3 protein, CDR3 DNA. D genes are given only for firm matches. Part of the rows lack a size; the others show once, few, many or a class for expanded clones.

D gene: TRBD2; J gene: TRBJ2-3; V gene: TRBV19; clone size: .; CDR3 protein: CASSIEREGRGDTQYF; CDR3 DNA: TGTGCCAGTAGTATAGAGCGGGAGGGGCGTGGAGATACGCAGTATTTT
D gene: .; J gene: TRBJ2-1; V gene: TRBV7-8; clone size: .; CDR3 protein: CASRPTQSSYNEQFF; CDR3 DNA: TGTGCCAGCAGGCCAACCCAGAGCTCCTACAATGAGCAGTTCTTC
D gene: TRBD1; J gene: TRBJ1-2; V gene: TRBV7-9; clone size: .; CDR3 protein: CASSPRTGVRYGYTF; CDR3 DNA: TGTGCCAGCAGCCCAAGGACAGGGGTCCGCTATGGCTACACCTTC
D gene: TRBD1; J gene: TRBJ2-2; V gene: TRBV9; clone size: .; CDR3 protein: CASSVTGAPGTGELFF; CDR3 DNA: TGTGCCAGCAGCGTCACAGGGGCCCCGGGGACCGGGGAGCTGTTTTTT
D gene: .; J gene: TRBJ2-5; V gene: TRBV7-9; clone size: .; CDR3 protein: CASSLERRQETQYF; CDR3 DNA: TGTGCCAGCAGCTTGGAGCGCCGACAAGAGACCCAGTACTTC
D gene: .; J gene: TRBJ2-2; V gene: TRBV21-1; clone size: .; CDR3 protein: CASSKSRQGAPTGELFF; CDR3 DNA: TGTGCCAGCAGCAAATCCCGACAGGGGGCGCCCACCGGGGAGCTGTTTTTT
D gene: .; J gene: TRBJ2-7; V gene: TRBV19; clone size: .; CDR3 protein: CASRYPYEQYF; CDR3 DNA: TGTGCCAGTAGGTACCCCTACGAGCAGTACTTC
D gene: .; J gene: TRBJ1-1; V gene: TRBV9; clone size: .; CDR3 protein: CASSVGGLLNTEAFF; CDR3 DNA: TGTGCCAGCAGCGTAGGAGGCCTCTTGAACACTGAAGCTTTCTTT
D gene: .; J gene: TRBJ1-1; V gene: TRBV4-2; clone size: .; CDR3 protein: CASSRQEGLTEAFF; CDR3 DNA: TGTGCCAGCAGCCGCCAGGAGGGTCTCACTGAAGCTTTCTTT
D gene: TRBD1; J gene: TRBJ2-7; V gene: TRBV28; clone size: .; CDR3 protein: CASSSGQGYEQYF; CDR3 DNA: TGTGCCAGCAGTTCAGGACAGGGCTACGAGCAGTACTTC
D gene: .; J gene: TRBJ1-2; V gene: TRBV7-2; clone size: .; CDR3 protein: CASSPGVGGAFYGYTF; CDR3 DNA: TGTGCCAGCAGCCCAGGGGTCGGGGGCGCGTTCTATGGCTACACCTTC
D gene: .; J gene: TRBJ2-3; V gene: TRBV6-1; clone size: .; CDR3 protein: CASKVSSTDTQYF; CDR3 DNA: TGTGCCAGCAAGGTCTCTAGCACAGATACGCAGTATTTT
D gene: .; J gene: TRBJ1-5; V gene: TRBV29-1; clone size: .; CDR3 protein: CSVAVSANQPQHF; CDR3 DNA: TGCAGCGTTGCCGTCAGCGCTAATCAGCCCCAGCATTTT
D gene: TRBD1; J gene: TRBJ1-6; V gene: TRBV5-1; clone size: .; CDR3 protein: CASSVRDRGNSPLHF; CDR3 DNA: TGCGCCAGCAGCGTGAGGGACAGGGGGAATTCACCCCTCCACTTT
D gene: .; J gene: TRBJ2-7; V gene: TRBV5-1; clone size: .; CDR3 protein: CASTARHYGEQYF; CDR3 DNA: TGCGCCAGCACTGCCCGACATTACGGGGAGCAGTACTTC
D gene: .; J gene: TRBJ2-2; V gene: TRBV18; clone size: .; CDR3 protein: CASSSGRDTGELFF; CDR3 DNA: TGTGCCAGCTCATCGGGACGGGACACCGGGGAGCTGTTTTTT
D gene: .; J gene: TRBJ1-2; V gene: TRBV27; clone size: once; CDR3 protein: CASSLGGGNYGYTF; CDR3 DNA: TGTGCCAGCAGTTTAGGGGGGGGCAACTATGGCTACACCTTC
D gene: TRBD1; J gene: TRBJ2-7; V gene: TRBV19; clone size: .; CDR3 protein: CASSPGQGVSYEQYF; CDR3 DNA: TGTGCCAGTAGCCCGGGGCAGGGGGTCTCCTACGAGCAGTACTTC
D gene: .; J gene: TRBJ2-1; V gene: TRBV11-2; clone size: once; CDR3 protein: CASSHQAGNEQFF; CDR3 DNA: TGTGCCAGCAGCCACCAAGCTGGCAATGAGCAGTTCTTC